This is a list of T cell receptor beta chains from one sample in a study of a mutant IDH1 vaccine in newly diagnosed glioma. Antigens of these TCRs are unknown. TCRdb's copy holds only in-frame clones and misses some; the assay was immunoSEQ multiplex PCR. The sample holds more than 9,500 clones, around 90% seen once. This sample comprised PBMCs, obtained from a glioma patient whose treatment included an IDH1 peptide vaccine. Receptors originate from a woman between 35 and 50 years old with glioma. Some clones in this sample may be carry-over from other donors' samples. Both conserved end residues are part of each CDR3. Expanded clones are given a class, and other clones once, few, many or no size at all.

TRBV18	.	TRBJ1-2	CASSVRAGETDYGYTF
TRBV7-8	.	TRBJ2-5	CASSSRTSGSETQYF
TRBV19	once	TRBJ2-5	CASRFSETQYF
TRBV2	.	TRBJ1-5	CASSGGPSPQPQHF
TRBV14	.	TRBJ2-7	CASSHAPGQGAYEQYF
TRBV6-5	.	TRBJ2-2	CASSYASGGRELFF
TRBV7-2	.	TRBJ1-1	CASSLEAPSPEAFF
TRBV7-9	.	TRBJ2-3	CASSLATSGSTDTQYF
TRBV10-2	once	TRBJ1-4	CASSESGTEYEKLFF
TRBV6-6	.	TRBJ1-1	CASSYPTGGTEAFF
TRBV11-2	.	TRBJ2-3	CASSSKRTTYFTDTQYF
TRBV5-1	.	TRBJ2-7	CASSLDGSYEQYF
TRBV5-6	.	TRBJ2-2	CASSFPATGELFF
TRBV27	.	TRBJ1-6	CASSFGVYNSPLHF
TRBV7-2	.	TRBJ2-5	CASRGRQETQYF
TRBV28	.	TRBJ2-7	CASSLGDLTYEQYF
TRBV7-7	.	TRBJ2-2	CASSTPGIRAGELFF
TRBV18	.	TRBJ2-5	CASSTGVQETQYF
TRBV5-6	.	TRBJ2-5	CASSAGLAGVETQYF
TRBV28	.	TRBJ1-1	CASSSGRTEAFF
TRBV2	.	TRBJ1-6	CASRRQVGLNNSPLHF
TRBV29-1	.	TRBJ2-7	CSVGEVYEQYF
TRBV5-1	.	TRBJ1-4	CASSLEGKREKLFF
TRBV2	.	TRBJ1-2	CASTLADYGYTF
TRBV19	.	TRBJ2-3	CASSTPGLIFTDTQYF
TRBV10-3	once	TRBJ1-5	CAISDGRDPNQPQHF
TRBV29-1	.	TRBJ1-1	CSVEQGRSEAFF
TRBV6-1	.	TRBJ2-7	CASSELPDRASYEQYF
TRBV29-1	.	TRBJ2-5	CSVIDRRPETQYF
TRBV5-6	.	TRBJ2-6	CASSFRETGANVLTF
TRBV7-9	few	TRBJ2-1	CASSAEPVGGPRGEQFF
TRBV15	.	TRBJ2-7	CATSRTGGDYEQYF
TRBV4-1	.	TRBJ2-1	CASSRQSSGSSLEQFF
TRBV28	few	TRBJ1-5	CASSSGQYSNQPQHF
TRBV5-5	.	TRBJ2-5	CASSPTGRETQYF
TRBV7-6	.	TRBJ1-5	CASSLANSPNQPQHF
TRBV4-1	.	TRBJ2-7	CASSQHGSYEQYF
TRBV30	.	TRBJ1-4	CAWSAGSGSEKLFF
TRBV6-1	.	TRBJ2-7	CASSEWFSYEQYF
TRBV28	once	TRBJ2-1	CASGYGGANNEQFF
TRBV2	.	TRBJ2-7	CASNGDGAGEQYF
TRBV7-9	.	TRBJ2-5	CASSPGPAYQETQYF
TRBV11-1	.	TRBJ2-1	CASSPQLAGYNEQFF
TRBV7-8	once	TRBJ1-5	CASSLGGTGGLVVQPQHF
TRBV28	medium-sized	TRBJ2-7	CASSPWPGTGLYEQYF
TRBV4-1	.	TRBJ2-1	CASSHARTYNEQFF
TRBV10-3	.	TRBJ1-5	CATNQGLDQPQHF
TRBV30	.	TRBJ2-3	CAWSSSWDTQYF
TRBV7-2	.	TRBJ1-2	CASSFGGSGGYTF
TRBV30	.	TRBJ2-3	CAWSVPQGVIDTQYF
TRBV29-1	once	TRBJ1-2	CSVDPDNYGYTF
TRBV7-2	.	TRBJ2-1	CASGTDYNEQFF
TRBV19	few	TRBJ1-1	CASSITRYTEAFF
TRBV30	.	TRBJ1-5	CAWSYGTHIGQPQHF